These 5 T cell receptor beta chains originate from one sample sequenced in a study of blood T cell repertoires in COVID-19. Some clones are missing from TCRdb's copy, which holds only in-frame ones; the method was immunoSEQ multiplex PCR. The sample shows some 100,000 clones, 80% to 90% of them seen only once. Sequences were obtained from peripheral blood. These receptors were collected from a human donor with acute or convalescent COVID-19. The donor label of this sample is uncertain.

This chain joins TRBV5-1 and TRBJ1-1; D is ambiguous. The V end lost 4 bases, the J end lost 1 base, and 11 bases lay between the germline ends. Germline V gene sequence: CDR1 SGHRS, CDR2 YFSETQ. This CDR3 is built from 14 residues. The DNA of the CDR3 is TGCGCCAGCAGCAAACTAGGCGCGAACACTGAAGCTTTCTTT. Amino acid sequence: CASSKLGANTEAFF.

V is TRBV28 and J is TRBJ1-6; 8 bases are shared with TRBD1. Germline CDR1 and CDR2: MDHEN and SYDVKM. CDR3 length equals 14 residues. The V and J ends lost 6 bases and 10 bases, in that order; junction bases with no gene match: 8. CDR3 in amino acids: CASRVQGAQSPLHF. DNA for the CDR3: TGTGCCAGCAGGGTCCAGGGGGCCCAGTCACCCCTCCACTTT.

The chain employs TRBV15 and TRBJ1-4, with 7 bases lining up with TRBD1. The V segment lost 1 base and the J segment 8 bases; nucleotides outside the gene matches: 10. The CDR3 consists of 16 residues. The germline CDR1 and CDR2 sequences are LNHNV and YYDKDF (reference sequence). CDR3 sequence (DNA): TGTGCCACCAGCAGAGGGCCCCGACAGGGTGCAGAAAAACTGTTTTTT. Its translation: CATSRGPRQGAEKLFF. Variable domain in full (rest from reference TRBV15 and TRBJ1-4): DAMVIQNPRYQVTQFGKPVTLSCSQTLNHNVMYWYQQKSSQAPKLLFHYYDKDFNNEADTPDNFQSRRPNTSFCFLDIRSPGLGDTAMYLCATSRGPRQGAEKLFFGSGTQLSVL.

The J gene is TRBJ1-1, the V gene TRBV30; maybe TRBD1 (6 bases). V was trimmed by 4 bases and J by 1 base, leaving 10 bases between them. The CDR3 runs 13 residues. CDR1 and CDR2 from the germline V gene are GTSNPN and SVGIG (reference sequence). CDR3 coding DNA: TGTGCCTGGAACAGGGTCTCGAACACTGAAGCTTTCTTT. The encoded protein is CAWNRVSNTEAFF. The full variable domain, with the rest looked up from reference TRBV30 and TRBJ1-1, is SQTIHQWPATLVQPVGSPLSLECTVEGTSNPNLYWYRQAAGRGLQLLFYSVGIGQISSEVPQNLSASRPQDRQFILSSKKLLLSDSGFYLCAWNRVSNTEAFFGQGTRLTVV.

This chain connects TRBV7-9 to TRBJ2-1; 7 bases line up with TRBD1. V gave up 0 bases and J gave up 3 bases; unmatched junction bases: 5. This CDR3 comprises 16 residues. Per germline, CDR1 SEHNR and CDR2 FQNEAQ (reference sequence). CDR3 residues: CASSLASTGSYNEQFF. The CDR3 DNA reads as TGTGCCAGCAGCTTAGCGTCGACAGGGAGCTACAATGAGCAGTTCTTC.